This T cell receptor (beta chain) appears in the sequencing data of a study of blood T cell repertoires in COVID-19. About the research overall: From T cells, B-cell-depleted T cells, or PBMCs came the material, which was cDNA or gDNA.

Assay used: immunoSEQ multiplex PCR; TCRdb lists only in-frame clones, some missing. The sample carries approximately 250,000 clones, roughly 80% recorded once. The V segment lost 7 bases and the J segment 5 bases; nucleotides outside the gene matches: 7. This CDR3 spans 14 amino acids. The germline V gene encodes CDR1 MDHEN and CDR2 SYDVKM. Sequencing used peripheral blood. The source is a man aged 60 to 69 who had recovered from COVID-19. The chain is built from TRBV28 and TRBJ2-5, with 10 bases that match TRBD2. The CDR3 DNA reads TGTGCCAGCAACCGAGCGGGGGGGCCTGAGACCCAGTACTTC. Translated: CASNRAGGPETQYF.